These 10 T cell receptor beta chains originate from one sample sequenced in a study of blood T cell repertoires in COVID-19. Assay: immunoSEQ multiplex PCR; the TCRdb copy retains only in-frame clones and omits some. Of more than 250,000 clones listed, roughly 84% are singletons. Sequenced input: peripheral blood. Receptors originate from a man aged 45 to 65 with active or convalescent COVID-19.

The genes are TRBV28 and TRBJ1-1; 7 bases align to TRBD1. Trimming removed 8 bases from V and 10 bases from J; junction bases left unmatched: 10. The CDR3 runs 12 residues. Germline assignment: CDR1 MDHEN and CDR2 SYDVKM. The CDR3 nucleotides are TGTGCCAGCCGGGACAGCCACCTTACAGCTTTCTTT. Amino acids: CASRDSHLTAFF.

This sequence joins TRBV7-9 and TRBJ1-1, with 9 bases matching TRBD1. Germline loops: CDR1 SEHNR, CDR2 FQNEAQ (reference sequence). This CDR3 contains 15 residues. V trimming: 3 bases; J trimming: 4 bases; junction bases outside the gene matches: 6. The CDR3 sequence: CASSFTGGAPTEAFF. The CDR3 coding sequence is TGTGCCAGCAGCTTTACAGGGGGCGCCCCCACTGAAGCTTTCTTT.

The J gene is TRBJ1-5, the V gene TRBV7-2; maybe TRBD1 (5 bases). This CDR3 region has 16 residues. The germline CDR1 and CDR2 sequences are SGHTA and FQGNSA. V shed 0 bases and J shed 3 bases, with 12 bases lying between them. The CDR3 is CASSLARGRDNQPQHF. The CDR3 bases are TGTGCCAGCAGCTTAGCGCGGGGACGAGACAATCAGCCCCAGCATTTT. The whole variable domain, filled in from reference TRBV7-2 and TRBJ1-5, reads GAGVSQSPSNKVTEKGKDVELRCDPISGHTALYWYRQSLGQGLEFLIYFQGNSAPDKSGLPSDRFSAERTGGSVSTLTIQRTQQEDSAVYLCASSLARGRDNQPQHFGDGTRLSIL.

The chain carries TRBV24-1 and TRBJ2-1, with TRBD2 as a possible D gene (5 bases). The CDR3 has 16 amino acids. The V gene's germline CDR1 is KGHDR and CDR2 SFDVKD. Trimming removed 4 bases from V and 7 bases from J, with 19 bases in between. CDR3 sequence (DNA): TGTGCCACCAGTGACCGTCGGACCTCCTCGGGGAATGAGCAGTTCTTC. Its translation is CATSDRRTSSGNEQFF.

The chain links TRBV5-1 to TRBJ2-1; TRBD1 matches at 7 bases. CDR1 is SGHRS and CDR2 is YFSETQ in the germline V gene. The ends lost 0 bases at V and 1 base at J; junction bases unmatched: 4. The CDR3 consists of 16 residues. The DNA of the CDR3 is TGCGCCAGCAGCTTGGCCGCCAGGGGGTCCTACAATGAGCAGTTCTTC. The encoded protein is CASSLAARGSYNEQFF.

The J gene is TRBJ1-2, the V gene TRBV6-6; perhaps TRBD1 as D (5 bases). From germline, CDR1 is MNHNY and CDR2 SVGAGI (reference sequence). V lost 6 bases and J 5 bases, leaving 13 bases between the germline ends. CDR3 length: 13 residues. CDR3 in DNA: TGTGCCAGCAGAGACCAGGGTAGTTATGGCTACACCTTC. Translated: CASRDQGSYGYTF.

This clone was seen a single time. This chain links TRBV28 with TRBJ1-2; no definite D call. Trimming pared 4 bases from V and 8 bases from J, leaving 8 bases between. The CDR3 runs to 11 residues. The V gene's germline CDR1 is MDHEN and CDR2 SYDVKM. The DNA for the CDR3 is TGTGCCAGCAGTTCCGAGTCGGGCTACACCTTC. Translation gives CASSSESGYTF.

The chain joins TRBV19 to TRBJ1-3, with D perhaps TRBD1 (5 bases). Per the germline V gene, CDR1 is LNHDA and CDR2 is SQIVND (reference sequence). The V and J ends lost 5 bases and 2 bases respectively, with 10 bases between them. The CDR3 consists of 14 residues. The CDR3 here is CASSAGTAGNTIYF. The CDR3 region has the DNA TGTGCCAGTAGTGCGGGGACGGCTGGAAACACCATATATTTT.

This clone was recorded a few times. V is TRBV6-6 and J is TRBJ2-5; 9 nucleotides align to TRBD2. This CDR3 has 15 amino acids. The germline V gene encodes CDR1 MNHNY and CDR2 SVGAGI (reference sequence). Trimming removed 6 bases from V and 5 bases from J; junction bases left unmatched: 10. For the CDR3, the DNA is TGTGCCAGCAGAGGCGGGGGGGGCAGGTCGGAGACCCAGTACTTC. Its translation: CASRGGGGRSETQYF.

This rearrangement joins TRBV18 to TRBJ1-1; tentatively, D is TRBD1 (6 bases). V shed 2 bases and J shed 1 base, with 11 bases lying between them. Germline V lookup: CDR1 KGHSH, CDR2 LQKENI. The CDR3 has 15 amino acids. CDR3 bases: TGTGCCAGCTCACCAGGGGGGGCCCAGAACACTGAAGCTTTCTTT. It codes for CASSPGGAQNTEAFF.